The 26 T cell receptor beta chains listed next were all sequenced from one sample in a study of cytomegalovirus exposure and HLA in healthy donors. PCR involved 60 Vbeta and 13 Jbeta primers. Here immunoSEQ multiplex PCR was the method, and the copy in TCRdb shows in-frame clones only, minus some. The data contain 95,000 or so clones, 75% to 85% of them seen just once; the ten biggest clones take up 4.5% to 5.5%. The specimen sequenced was PBMCs. The receptor set was obtained from a woman between 40 and 55 years old in good health and CMV-seronegative.

This sequence joins TRBV2 and TRBJ1-2; 7 nucleotides line up with TRBD1. The germline V gene encodes CDR1 SNHLY and CDR2 FYNNEI. Trimming cost V 6 bases and J 7 bases; bases outside gene matches: 5. The CDR3 spans 12 residues. CDR3 protein: CASSKDRAGYTF. The CDR3 DNA follows: TGTGCCAGCAGCAAAGACAGGGCTGGCTACACCTTC. Complete variable domain (other parts from reference TRBV2 and TRBJ1-2): EPEVTQTPSHQVTQMGQEVILRCVPISNHLYFYWYRQILGQKVEFLVSFYNNEISEKSEIFDDQFSVERPDGSNFTLKIRSTKLEDSAMYFCASSKDRAGYTFGSGTRLTVV.

The chain employs TRBV7-2 and TRBJ2-1, with 8 bases aligning to TRBD1. There are 18 residues in the CDR3. Germline V gives CDR1 SGHTA, CDR2 FQGNSA. The V gene end was trimmed by 4 bases and the J gene end by 5 bases; junction bases not matched to a gene: 16. The CDR3 DNA follows: TGTGCCAGCAGCTATGCTGGAATGACAGGGGCCAGACACAATGAGCAGTTCTTC. Protein product: CASSYAGMTGARHNEQFF.

The chain uses TRBV5-6 and TRBJ2-3; D might be TRBD1 (5 bases). The germline V gene encodes CDR1 SGHDT and CDR2 YYEEEE. The length of the CDR3 is 13 residues. V was shortened by 6 bases and J by 4 bases, with 12 bases between the two germline ends. CDR3 sequence reads: CASKTAPADTQYF. The CDR3 DNA is TGTGCCAGCAAGACAGCCCCCGCAGATACGCAGTATTTT.

The rearrangement uses TRBV14 and TRBJ1-5; no definite D call. Germline V CDR1 and CDR2: SGHDN, FVKESK. Trimming pared 4 bases from V and 3 bases from J, leaving 7 bases between. This CDR3 region has 13 residues. The CDR3 is CASSPRNNQPQHF. CDR3 DNA sequence: TGTGCCAGCAGCCCTAGGAACAATCAGCCCCAGCATTTT.

The chain couples TRBV29-1 to TRBJ1-1; a possible D gene is TRBD1 (6 bases). The CDR3 sequence is 12 residues long. With 6 bases removed from V and 2 bases from J, the gap between germline ends came to 10 bases. Germline V gene data show CDR1 as SQVTM and CDR2 as ANQGSEA. The CDR3 bases are TGCAGCGTGAGGACAGATAACACTGAAGCTTTCTTT. Residues: CSVRTDNTEAFF. Filled out from reference TRBV29-1 and TRBJ1-1, the complete variable domain reads SAVISQKPSRDICQRGTSLTIQCQVDSQVTMMFWYRQQPGQSLTLIATANQGSEATYESGFVIDKFPISRPNLTFSTLTVSNMSPEDSSIYLCSVRTDNTEAFFGQGTRLTVV.

The CDR3 nucleotides are TGTGCCAGCAGCTTAACCCTGAGCGGAGGCACAGATACGCAGTATTTT. Its protein product is CASSLTLSGGTDTQYF. The J gene is TRBJ2-3, the V gene TRBV7-3; perhaps TRBD2 as D (5 bases). Germline CDR1 is SGHTA and CDR2 is FQGTGA. Trimming shortened V by 0 bases and J by 1 base, and 11 bases separated the two germline ends. This CDR3 region has 16 residues.

This clone appeared a few times. The J gene is TRBJ1-1, the V gene TRBV4-1; a weak D match, TRBD1 (6 bases). V was trimmed by 4 bases and J by 2 bases, leaving 20 bases between them. This CDR3 is built from 17 residues. Germline V gives CDR1 MGHRA, CDR2 YSYEKL. As DNA, the CDR3 is TGCGCCAGCAGCCCGCGTAGTCAGGGGACGAAAAACACTGAAGCTTTCTTT. Translated, it gives CASSPRSQGTKNTEAFF.

This sequence joins TRBV19 and TRBJ2-7; 8 nucleotides match TRBD1. V lost 1 base, J lost 4 bases, and 12 bases stayed unmatched. Germline V gene sequence: CDR1 LNHDA, CDR2 SQIVND (reference sequence). The CDR3 covers 17 residues. CDR3 residues: CASSIAAGGEIGYEQYF. DNA of the CDR3: TGTGCCAGTAGTATAGCCGCAGGGGGCGAGATCGGTTACGAGCAGTACTTC.

This sequence joins TRBV4-2 and TRBJ1-2; the D gene is possibly TRBD1 (6 bases). V lost 0 bases, J lost 8 bases, and 16 bases lay in between. The CDR3 length is 15 residues. Germline loops: CDR1 LGHNA, CDR2 YNFKEQ. This chain's CDR3 is CASSQEYRQDRGYTF. CDR3 bases: TGTGCCAGCAGCCAAGAATACAGACAGGATCGCGGCTACACCTTC.

The chain links TRBV5-1 to TRBJ2-1; D gene uncertain. This CDR3 contains 11 residues. Germline V lookup: CDR1 SGHRS, CDR2 YFSETQ. V was cut by 4 bases and J by 6 bases, with 5 bases left in between. The DNA of the CDR3 is TGCGCCAGCAGCCTTCCCAATGAGCAGTTCTTC. The encoded protein is CASSLPNEQFF.

J is TRBJ2-5 and V is TRBV9; D possibly corresponds to TRBD2 (5 bases). V dropped 4 bases and J dropped 0 bases, with 10 bases sitting between them. The CDR3 contains 14 residues. Per the germline V gene, CDR1 is SGDLS and CDR2 is YYNGEE. The CDR3 DNA reads as TGTGCCAGCAGCCCCTCCGGGGACCAAGAGACCCAGTACTTC. Encoded protein: CASSPSGDQETQYF. Complete variable domain (other parts from reference TRBV9 and TRBJ2-5): DSGVTQTPKHLITATGQRVTLRCSPRSGDLSVYWYQQSLDQGLQFLIQYYNGEERAKGNILERFSAQQFPDLHSELNLSSLELGDSALYFCASSPSGDQETQYFGPGTRLLVL.

V and J are TRBV6-5 and TRBJ2-1; 7 bases map to TRBD1. CDR3 size: 14 residues. V shed 10 bases, J shed 3 bases, and the junction held 9 bases outside the gene matches. The germline CDR1 and CDR2 sequences are MNHEY and SVGAGI. The CDR3 loop reads CATTRTGSYNEQFF. DNA of the CDR3: TGTGCCACAACTCGGACAGGCAGCTACAATGAGCAGTTCTTC.

The chain has TRBV14 and TRBJ1-1; TRBD1 agrees at 7 bases. The trim removed 3 bases at V and 4 bases at J, leaving 8 bases unmatched. The V gene's germline CDR1 is SGHDN and CDR2 FVKESK. CDR3 size: 15 residues. CDR3 bases: TGTGCCAGCAGCCACCTTACGGGACAGTCCACTGAAGCTTTCTTT. It encodes CASSHLTGQSTEAFF.

This clone was seen a few times. This chain uses TRBV14 with TRBJ1-4, with 7 positions matching TRBD1. Trimming removed 2 bases from V and 10 bases from J; junction bases left unmatched: 13. Germline V lookup: CDR1 SGHDN, CDR2 FVKESK. CDR3 length: 16 residues. CDR3: CASSQKQGTARAKLFF. CDR3 DNA: TGTGCCAGCAGCCAAAAACAGGGGACTGCGCGAGCAAAACTGTTTTTT. Drawing the rest from reference TRBV14 and TRBJ1-4, the complete variable domain is EAGVTQFPSHSVIEKGQTVTLRCDPISGHDNLYWYRRVMGKEIKFLLHFVKESKQDESGMPNNRFLAERTGGTYSTLKVQPAELEDSGVYFCASSQKQGTARAKLFFGSGTQLSVL.

The V gene is TRBV7-8, the J gene TRBJ2-3; D is possibly TRBD1 (6 bases). CDR3 size: 19 residues. Germline lookup yields CDR1 SGHVS and CDR2 FQNEAQ. Between the trimmed V and J ends, which lost 0 bases and 6 bases, there was a span of 25 bases. The CDR3 here is CASSLAVGAATVRADTQYF. As DNA, the CDR3 is TGTGCCAGCAGCTTAGCAGTGGGGGCGGCTACAGTCCGTGCGGATACGCAGTATTTT. Based on the CDR3 plus reference TRBV7-8 and TRBJ2-3, the full variable domain is GAGVSQSPRYKVAKRGQDVALRCDPISGHVSLFWYQQALGQGPEFLTYFQNEAQLDKSGLPSDRFFAERPEGSVSTLKIQRTQQEDSAVYLCASSLAVGAATVRADTQYFGPGTRLTVL.

The chain employs TRBV7-3 and TRBJ2-1; D not resolved. V was trimmed by 2 bases and J by 4 bases, leaving 6 bases between them. CDR1 and CDR2 from the germline V gene are SGHTA and FQGTGA. CDR3 length equals 13 residues. The CDR3 region is CASSLGPYNEQFF. CDR3 nucleotide sequence: TGTGCCAGCAGCTTAGGCCCTTACAATGAGCAGTTCTTC.

The chain recombines TRBV27 with TRBJ2-7, with a weak D call TRBD1 (6 bases). Trimming left V 1 base short and J 5 bases short, with 15 bases between. The CDR3 contains 15 residues. Per the germline V gene, CDR1 is MNHEY and CDR2 is SMNVEV (reference sequence). The CDR3 is CASSLLTGSGDEQYF. In nucleotides, the CDR3 is TGTGCCAGCAGTTTATTAACAGGGTCAGGCGACGAGCAGTACTTC.

This clone came up once. V is TRBV9 and J is TRBJ2-7; unclear D gene. The germline V gene has CDR1 SGDLS and CDR2 YYNGEE. The length of the CDR3 is 14 residues. The V end lost 0 bases, the J end lost 0 bases, and 7 bases lay between the germline ends. The CDR3 sequence: CASSVGGFSYEQYF. The CDR3, as DNA: TGTGCCAGCAGCGTAGGAGGCTTCTCCTACGAGCAGTACTTC.

The chain employs TRBV7-8 and TRBJ2-5; D gene uncertain. The CDR3 has 15 residues. V was trimmed by 7 bases and J by 2 bases, leaving 17 bases between them. CDR1 is SGHVS and CDR2 is FQNEAQ in the germline V gene. The CDR3 DNA is TGTGCCAGCACCCTAGAGCTGGCGTTACAAGAGACCCAGTACTTC. Protein product: CASTLELALQETQYF.

This rearrangement joins TRBV5-1 to TRBJ2-6; TRBD1 matches at 9 bases. Germline V CDR1 and CDR2: SGHRS, YFSETQ. This CDR3 has 17 amino acids. The ends lost 2 bases at V and 0 bases at J; junction bases unmatched: 3. CDR3: CASSFGQGSSGANVLTF. The DNA for the CDR3 is TGCGCCAGCAGCTTCGGACAGGGGAGCTCTGGGGCCAACGTCCTGACTTTC.

The chain links TRBV7-2 to TRBJ1-1; 8 bases are shared with TRBD1. J was trimmed by 3 bases and V by 5 bases; bases with no gene match: 2. The CDR3 totals 13 residues. Germline V gene data show CDR1 as SGHTA and CDR2 as FQGNSA. The CDR3 region has the DNA TGTGCCAGCAGCGCGGACAGGGACACTGAAGCTTTCTTT. This gives the protein CASSADRDTEAFF.

This chain joins TRBV10-3 and TRBJ1-1, with 7 bases aligning to TRBD1. CDR3 length: 16 residues. From germline, CDR1 is ENHRY and CDR2 SYGVKD. Trimming removed 2 bases from V and 4 bases from J; junction bases left unmatched: 10. The CDR3 sequence: CAISEPLQGRSTEAFF. The CDR3 bases are TGTGCCATCAGTGAGCCCTTACAGGGGCGGAGCACTGAAGCTTTCTTT.

The gene calls are TRBV10-1 and TRBJ1-1; D gene ambiguous. Germline V gene sequence: CDR1 WNHNN, CDR2 SYGVQD (reference sequence). The CDR3 consists of 13 residues. V lost 8 bases and J lost 2, with 12 bases in between. This CDR3 is CASPVYTNTEAFF. For the CDR3, the DNA is TGCGCCAGCCCCGTTTACACCAACACTGAAGCTTTCTTT.

Only a few counts were recorded for this clone. The rearrangement joins TRBV5-1 to TRBJ1-2; D might be TRBD1 (6 bases). Between the trimmed V and J ends, which lost 7 bases and 4 bases, there was a span of 29 bases. This CDR3 contains 18 residues. From germline, CDR1 is SGHRS and CDR2 YFSETQ. The CDR3 loop reads CASVQKGLIEQGSYGYTF. CDR3 sequence (DNA): TGCGCCAGCGTTCAGAAGGGTTTAATTGAACAGGGCTCCTATGGCTACACCTTC.

V is TRBV27 and J is TRBJ1-1; the D gene is possibly TRBD1 (5 bases). CDR3 size: 15 residues. Germline assignment: CDR1 MNHEY and CDR2 SMNVEV (reference sequence). Trimming cost V 6 bases and J 4 bases, with 18 bases left between them. This CDR3 is CASRVYWGVGTEAFF. The CDR3 DNA follows: TGTGCCAGCAGGGTTTACTGGGGGGTGGGCACTGAAGCTTTCTTT.

V gene TRBV19 combines with J gene TRBJ1-2; D is unresolved. Trimming removed 5 bases at V and 8 bases at J, with 9 bases between. The CDR3 loop spans 11 amino acids. Germline lookup yields CDR1 LNHDA and CDR2 SQIVND (reference sequence). The DNA for the CDR3 is TGTGCCAGTAGTTTGGGCGTCGGCTACACCTTC. Amino acid sequence: CASSLGVGYTF. Combining the CDR3 with reference TRBV19 and TRBJ1-2 gives the whole variable domain DGGITQSPKYLFRKEGQNVTLSCEQNLNHDAMYWYRQDPGQGLRLIYYSQIVNDFQKGDIAEGYSVSREKKESFPLTVTSAQKNPTAFYLCASSLGVGYTFGSGTRLTVV.